This T cell receptor beta chain was sequenced during a study of shared clonotypes between healthy human individuals. The V end was cut by 3 bases, the J end by 6 bases, with 15 bases between. Germline V gene data show CDR1 as KGHSH and CDR2 as LQKENI. This CDR3 is 14 amino acids long. Generated by immunoSEQ multiplex PCR, the TCRdb table keeps only in-frame clones and is missing some. The sample includes 1.4 million to 1.5 million clones, roughly 95% of them seen just once. Those who donated, Caucasian adults without exception, all lived in Nashville, Tennessee. The investigators split CD4+ cells into a CD45RA+ naive subset and a CD45RA-negative memory subset.

Sequencing was performed on naive CD4+ T cells sorted from blood. The subset: CD45RA+ positively selected. The chain links TRBV18 to TRBJ2-7; unclear D gene. The TCR sequence derives from a man in his thirties or forties in good health. CDR3 DNA sequence: TGTGCCAGCTCACCCCCAAGCACGTGGTCCGAGCAGTACTTC. This translates into CASSPPSTWSEQYF.